Shown below are 14 T cell receptor beta chains from a single sample sequenced in a study of cytomegalovirus exposure and HLA in healthy donors. Profiled with immunoSEQ multiplex PCR; TCRdb holds only in-frame clones, not every one. The sample yields about 130,000 clones, about 91% seen once. The specimen was PBMCs. The receptors stem from a woman under 30 in good health and CMV-seronegative.

This clone has just one count. V gene TRBV19 combines with J gene TRBJ1-5, with a tentative D call TRBD1 (6 bases). The V and J ends lost 7 bases and 4 bases respectively, with 11 bases between them. Germline V gene lookup returns CDR1 LNHDA and CDR2 SQIVND (reference sequence). CDR3 size: 13 residues. As DNA, the CDR3 is TGTGCCAGTAAGCAACAGGGTAATCAGCCCCAGCATTTT. Translation: CASKQQGNQPQHF. Filled out from reference TRBV19 and TRBJ1-5, the complete variable domain reads DGGITQSPKYLFRKEGQNVTLSCEQNLNHDAMYWYRQDPGQGLRLIYYSQIVNDFQKGDIAEGYSVSREKKESFPLTVTSAQKNPTAFYLCASKQQGNQPQHFGDGTRLSIL.

This clone came up a few times. This chain connects TRBV13 to TRBJ1-6; a possible D gene is TRBD1 (5 bases). The CDR3 has 13 amino acids. V was cut by 9 bases and J by 7 bases, with 13 bases left in between. Germline CDR1 PRHDT, CDR2 FYEKMQ (reference sequence). CDR3 in amino acids: CASAGGLNSPLHF. The CDR3 nucleotides are TGTGCCAGTGCCGGGGGACTAAATTCACCCCTCCACTTT.

The CDR3 sequence: CSARTSGRAHSAEQYF. Here the CDR3 DNA reads TGCAGCGCCCGGACTAGCGGGAGGGCCCACTCAGCCGAGCAGTACTTC. The V gene is TRBV29-1, the J gene TRBJ2-7, with 15 bases identical to TRBD2. The germline gives CDR1 SQVTM, CDR2 ANQGSEA. With V trimmed by 7 bases and J by 6 bases, 13 bases remained unmatched. The CDR3 is made up of 16 amino acids.

J is TRBJ1-3 and V is TRBV5-6, with D hard to call. Germline CDR1 reads SGHDT; CDR2 reads YYEEEE. This CDR3 has 15 amino acids. V lost 0 bases, J lost 0 bases, and 7 bases lay in between. CDR3 protein: CASSLGRGSGNTIYF. As DNA, the CDR3 is TGTGCCAGCAGCTTGGGACGGGGCTCTGGAAACACCATATATTTT.

The V and J genes are TRBV2 and TRBJ1-2; D remains ambiguous. Germline CDR1 SNHLY, CDR2 FYNNEI. This CDR3 contains 13 residues. V was cut by 2 bases and J by 8 bases, with 12 bases left in between. CDR3: CASSESRSPGYTF. In nucleotides, the CDR3 is TGTGCCAGCAGTGAATCACGGTCCCCCGGCTACACCTTC.

This clone was seen a handful of times. The chain recombines TRBV18 with TRBJ2-1; 9 bases fit TRBD1. The length of the CDR3 is 16 residues. Trimming removed 3 bases from V and 7 bases from J; junction bases left unmatched: 10. In germline, CDR1 is KGHSH, CDR2 LQKENI. The CDR3 reads CASSPSGQGLGNEQFF. CDR3 DNA sequence: TGTGCCAGCTCACCGTCGGGACAGGGATTAGGGAATGAGCAGTTCTTC.

The rearrangement links TRBV7-9 to TRBJ2-6, with TRBD1 as a possible D gene (6 bases). This CDR3 spans 16 amino acids. Trimming removed 7 bases from V and 2 bases from J, with 15 bases in between. Germline CDR1 and CDR2: SEHNR and FQNEAQ (reference sequence). In DNA, the CDR3 is TGTGCCAGCACCCCTTTCAGGGGCCCTGGGGCCAACGTCCTGACTTTC. It specifies CASTPFRGPGANVLTF.

The gene calls are TRBV4-2 and TRBJ2-2, with TRBD2 matching over 7 bases. The CDR3 covers 17 residues. CDR1 is LGHNA, CDR2 YNFKEQ, per germline. V lost 0 bases and J lost 0; bases outside the gene matches: 4. CDR3 sequence: CASSQDGLAANTGELFF. CDR3 bases: TGTGCCAGCAGCCAAGACGGCCTAGCGGCGAACACCGGGGAGCTGTTTTTT.

The J gene is TRBJ2-3, the V gene TRBV13; a weak D match, TRBD2 (7 bases). The V end was cut by 2 bases, the J end by 6 bases, with 18 bases between. The CDR3 totals 16 residues. Germline lookup yields CDR1 PRHDT and CDR2 FYEKMQ (reference sequence). The CDR3, as DNA: TGTGCCAGCAGCTTACCGGGGGGCCTCCCCGCGGATACGCAGTATTTT. The encoded protein is CASSLPGGLPADTQYF.

The V gene is TRBV6-1, the J gene TRBJ1-1; tentative D call: TRBD1 (5 bases). V lost 7 bases to trimming and J lost 10 bases, with 25 bases between them. Germline assignment: CDR1 MNHNS and CDR2 SASEGT. The CDR3 has 15 residues. In DNA, the CDR3 is TGTGCCAGCACCGGCAGGGCTTGGATGGGTGACCGAGCTTTCTTT. Translating it yields CASTGRAWMGDRAFF.

This chain joins TRBV11-2 and TRBJ2-5; 11 bases are a match to TRBD2. Germline CDR1 and CDR2: SGHAT and FQNNGV. Trimming cost V 5 bases and J 5 bases; bases outside gene matches: 16. The CDR3 has 18 amino acids. The CDR3 nucleotides are TGTGCCAGCAGCCCGGGGACTAGCGGAACCCTTCCCTGGGAGACCCAGTACTTC. Protein: CASSPGTSGTLPWETQYF.

This clone was detected once. The rearrangement joins TRBV30 to TRBJ2-5, with unresolved D. The CDR3 has 15 amino acids. V lost 0 bases to trimming and J lost 2 bases, with 13 bases between them. The V gene's germline CDR1 is GTSNPN and CDR2 SVGIG (reference sequence). CDR3 amino acids: CAWSVPRGIQETQYF. The DNA for the CDR3 is TGTGCCTGGAGTGTACCGCGAGGAATACAAGAGACCCAGTACTTC.

The V call is TRBV7-9, the J call TRBJ1-4; tentative D call: TRBD1 (6 bases). CDR1 SEHNR and CDR2 FQNEAQ come from the germline V gene (reference sequence). The CDR3 spans 15 residues. The germline V and J ends were trimmed by 5 bases and 4 bases, with 14 bases remaining between them. CDR3 amino acids: CASSPQGSNNEKLFF. The CDR3, as DNA: TGTGCCAGCAGCCCCCAGGGGTCCAATAATGAAAAACTGTTTTTT. Looking up the rest from reference TRBV7-9 and TRBJ1-4 gives the full variable domain: DTGVSQNPRHKITKRGQNVTFRCDPISEHNRLYWYRQTLGQGPEFLTYFQNEAQLEKSRLLSDRFSAERPKGSFSTLEIQRTEQGDSAMYLCASSPQGSNNEKLFFGSGTQLSVL.

The chain carries TRBV29-1 and TRBJ1-1; D remains unclear. Deletions cut 5 bases from V and 0 bases from J, with 4 bases between. Germline V CDR1 and CDR2: SQVTM, ANQGSEA. The CDR3 is 11 amino acids. CDR3 sequence (DNA): TGCAGCGTTTCGGTGAACACTGAAGCTTTCTTT. Encoded protein: CSVSVNTEAFF.